This record covers a single T cell receptor (beta chain). The antigen is undetermined. The data were obtained in a study of T cell responses to AZD1222 COVID-19 vaccine. The assay was immunoSEQ multiplex PCR, and TCRdb's table has in-frame clones only and misses some. This table holds about 270,000 clones, almost 95% found once. The CDR3 is made up of 14 amino acids. CDR1 and CDR2 from the germline V gene are SNHLY and FYNNEI. V trimming: 6 bases; J trimming: 1 base; junction bases outside the gene matches: 0. Overall study findings and caveats: Reportedly, close to half of spike-specific TCRs are directed against unmutated variant regions. No day 14 peak samples; only post-peak repertoires were characterized.

This sample comprised peripheral blood, obtained 28 days after the second AZD1222 dose. The genes are TRBV2 and TRBJ2-2; 9 bases align to TRBD1. This clonotype was obtained from an adult who received the AZD1222 COVID-19 vaccine. The CDR3 region is CASRGQGNTGELFF. The CDR3 bases are TGTGCCAGCAGGGGACAGGGGAACACCGGGGAGCTGTTTTTT. Full variable domain (outside the CDR3, taken from reference TRBV2 and TRBJ2-2): EPEVTQTPSHQVTQMGQEVILRCVPISNHLYFYWYRQILGQKVEFLVSFYNNEISEKSEIFDDQFSVERPDGSNFTLKIRSTKLEDSAMYFCASRGQGNTGELFFGEGSRLTVL.